The 28 T cell receptor beta chains in this list originate from one sample, sequenced in a study of OX40 agonist ivuxolimab in advanced cancers. The library came from the immunoSEQ multiplex PCR assay. TCRdb provides this immuneACCESS table in a form limited to in-frame rearrangements. Some clones are lacking; in checked studies, under half of them reflect an unresolved V gene, and why the rest are absent is not known. In this sample the table shows 80,000 or so clones, 85% to 90% of which occur a single time. 8% of the sample belongs to the ten largest clones. The material was CD4+ or CD8+ T cells sorted from blood, obtained in a trial of the OX40 agonist ivuxolimab. These TCRs come from an adult with an advanced solid tumor such as melanoma, head and neck, liver or kidney cancer.

The chain carries TRBV5-1 and TRBJ2-3; D is possibly TRBD1 (6 bases). Germline V gene data show CDR1 as SGHRS and CDR2 as YFSETQ. V gave up 0 bases and J gave up 4 bases, with 12 bases separating them. This CDR3 is 15 amino acids long. The CDR3 here is CASSLGLQGADTQYF. The CDR3, as DNA: TGCGCCAGCAGCTTGGGACTACAGGGCGCAGATACGCAGTATTTT.

The chain couples TRBV5-4 to TRBJ2-1; D uncertain. The CDR3 totals 14 residues. Trimming shortened V by 1 base and J by 12 bases, and 17 bases separated the two germline ends. Germline V gene sequence: CDR1 SGHNT, CDR2 YYREEE (reference sequence). The CDR3 bases are TGTGCCAGCAGCTTGCAAGCGCGTTCCCGTATGCAGTTCTTC. Encoded protein: CASSLQARSRMQFF. The whole variable domain, filled in from reference TRBV5-4 and TRBJ2-1, reads ETGVTQSPTHLIKTRGQQVTLRCSSQSGHNTVSWYQQALGQGPQFIFQYYREEENGRGNFPPRFSGLQFPNYSSELNVNALELDDSALYLCASSLQARSRMQFFGPGTRLTVL.

The V call is TRBV7-9, the J call TRBJ1-6; 9 nucleotides agree with TRBD1. J gave up 6 bases and V 2 bases, and 2 bases lay outside the gene matches. This CDR3 contains 15 residues. The V gene's germline CDR1 is SEHNR and CDR2 FQNEAQ (reference sequence). In DNA form, the CDR3 reads TGTGCCAGCAGCTTACTGGGACAGGGTAATTCACCCCTCCACTTT. Residues: CASSLLGQGNSPLHF.

This chain links TRBV28 with TRBJ1-5; D remains ambiguous. V shed 6 bases and J shed 2 bases, with 14 bases lying between them. Germline CDR1 reads MDHEN; CDR2 reads SYDVKM. There are 15 residues in the CDR3. The CDR3 coding sequence is TGTGCCAGCAGGTCGGATGGGTCAGGCAATCAGCCCCAGCATTTT. Encoded protein: CASRSDGSGNQPQHF.

The chain recombines TRBV5-1 with TRBJ2-1; TRBD1 matches at 8 bases. The CDR3 totals 14 residues. CDR1 is SGHRS and CDR2 is YFSETQ in the germline V gene. After removal of 7 bases from V and 5 bases from J, the junction contained 8 bases not matched to a gene. The CDR3 DNA reads as TGCGCCAGCGGGGACAGGAGGTCCAACAATGAGCAGTTCTTC. Protein: CASGDRRSNNEQFF.

The genes are TRBV19 and TRBJ1-5; D ambiguous. Germline assignment: CDR1 LNHDA and CDR2 SQIVND (reference sequence). The CDR3 length is 16 residues. The germline V and J ends were trimmed by 7 bases and 1 base, with 17 bases remaining between them. Here the CDR3 DNA reads TGTGCCAGTAACCCCAGGAAGGGTCACAGCAATCAGCCCCAGCATTTT. Translation: CASNPRKGHSNQPQHF.

The gene calls are TRBV5-4 and TRBJ2-5; D might be TRBD1 (7 bases). This CDR3 contains 15 residues. Germline V gives CDR1 SGHNT, CDR2 YYREEE (reference sequence). V lost 1 base to trimming and J lost 5 bases, with 15 bases between them. The CDR3 here is CASSLTPTGRETQYF. The CDR3, as DNA: TGTGCCAGCAGCTTGACTCCGACAGGGAGGGAGACCCAGTACTTC.

This clone came up once. The V call is TRBV7-9, the J call TRBJ2-3; tentatively, D is TRBD1 (6 bases). The CDR3 contains 15 residues. V was clipped by 8 bases and J by 2 bases, with 17 bases between them. Germline V lookup: CDR1 SEHNR, CDR2 FQNEAQ (reference sequence). CDR3 loop: CASLSGQTITDTQYF. CDR3 bases: TGTGCCAGCTTAAGCGGACAGACTATCACAGATACGCAGTATTTT.

The chain is built from TRBV7-2 and TRBJ2-2; D is unclear. This CDR3 contains 13 residues. Germline-derived CDR1 and CDR2 are SGHTA and FQGNSA. Trimming cost V 5 bases and J 8 bases, with 12 bases left between them. The CDR3 bases are TGTGCCAGCAGCCCCCTAGGAGCGGGGGAGCTGTTTTTT. Its translation is CASSPLGAGELFF.

This clone was counted a single time. This chain uses TRBV27 with TRBJ1-1, with TRBD1 as a possible D gene (6 bases). The CDR3 consists of 15 residues. Trimming pared 6 bases from V and 6 bases from J, leaving 20 bases between. Germline V gene data show CDR1 as MNHEY and CDR2 as SMNVEV (reference sequence). Here the CDR3 reads CASSLLGGASSEAFF. The CDR3 nucleotides are TGTGCCAGCAGCCTCCTAGGGGGGGCGTCGTCTGAAGCTTTCTTT.

The chain uses TRBV14 and TRBJ2-3; D gene unclear. The CDR3 spans 16 residues. The V gene's germline CDR1 is SGHDN and CDR2 FVKESK. With 6 bases removed from V and 2 bases from J, the gap between germline ends came to 18 bases. CDR3 nucleotide sequence: TGTGCCAGCAGTGTTGGGTCGGCTGGCTTCACAGATACGCAGTATTTT. It yields the protein CASSVGSAGFTDTQYF.

This clone was seen a single time. J is TRBJ2-6 and V is TRBV6-5; the D is unclear. CDR1 and CDR2 from the germline V gene are MNHEY and SVGAGI. Trimming shortened V by 7 bases and J by 6 bases, and 16 bases separated the two germline ends. This CDR3 is 15 amino acids long. CDR3 sequence (DNA): TGTGCCAGCACCTCCCCCAGGTATGAGGCCAACGTCCTGACTTTC. It translates to CASTSPRYEANVLTF.

The chain is built from TRBV7-9 and TRBJ1-2; D is possibly TRBD1 (5 bases). The CDR3 loop spans 14 amino acids. The germline V gene has CDR1 SEHNR and CDR2 FQNEAQ (reference sequence). V was trimmed by 5 bases and J by 0 bases, leaving 10 bases between them. CDR3 amino acids: CASSPGTTNYGYTF. The CDR3, as DNA: TGTGCCAGCAGCCCCGGGACGACTAACTATGGCTACACCTTC.

V gene TRBV5-5 combines with J gene TRBJ2-6, with 7 bases fitting TRBD1. Germline V lookup: CDR1 SGHKS, CDR2 YYEKEE (reference sequence). V shed 3 bases and J 0 bases; nucleotides not matched to a gene: 6. The CDR3 contains 17 residues. The CDR3 protein is CASSSFTGDSGANVLTF. CDR3 DNA: TGTGCCAGCAGCTCATTTACAGGGGACTCTGGGGCCAACGTCCTGACTTTC.

The table lists this clone with a count of one. The chain combines TRBV30 with TRBJ2-2; unclear D gene. The germline V and J ends were trimmed by 2 bases and 7 bases, with 5 bases remaining between them. Germline V CDR1 and CDR2: GTSNPN, SVGIG (reference sequence). The CDR3 is 11 amino acids. CDR3 DNA: TGTGCCTGGAGTAGGGTCGGGGAGCTGTTTTTT. It yields the protein CAWSRVGELFF.

The gene calls are TRBV6-6 and TRBJ2-5, with 7 positions matching TRBD1. Germline V gene lookup returns CDR1 MNHNY and CDR2 SVGAGI (reference sequence). V was pared by 0 bases and J by 4 bases, with 5 bases of the junction left unmatched. The CDR3 totals 15 residues. CDR3 sequence (DNA): TGTGCCAGCAGTTACTCGACAGGGTGGGGAGAGACCCAGTACTTC. Translated: CASSYSTGWGETQYF.

The genes are TRBV6-6 and TRBJ2-7; D is unclear. The germline CDR1 and CDR2 sequences are MNHNY and SVGAGI (reference sequence). V lost 10 bases, J lost 6 bases, and 22 bases lay in between. CDR3 length equals 14 residues. The CDR3 region is CATKKFLVISEQYF. CDR3 sequence (DNA): TGTGCCACCAAAAAATTTTTAGTCATCTCCGAGCAGTACTTC.

V gene TRBV6-1 combines with J gene TRBJ2-7; D gene ambiguous. CDR3 size: 11 residues. V was shortened by 8 bases and J by 2 bases, with 7 bases between the two germline ends. Germline loops: CDR1 MNHNS, CDR2 SASEGT. CDR3 DNA sequence: TGTGCCAGCGGGATTACCTACGAGCAGTACTTC. It is translated as CASGITYEQYF.

The chain joins TRBV18 to TRBJ1-6, with D maybe TRBD1 (5 bases). Trimming pared 3 bases from V and 8 bases from J, leaving 14 bases between. From germline, CDR1 is KGHSH and CDR2 LQKENI. The CDR3 is 15 amino acids. The CDR3 reads CASSPGTVSDSPLHF. As DNA, the CDR3 is TGTGCCAGCTCACCCGGGACTGTATCAGATTCACCCCTCCACTTT.

This chain connects TRBV6-5 to TRBJ1-5, with D perhaps matching TRBD1 (5 bases). The V end lost 0 bases, the J end lost 5 bases, and 14 bases lay between the germline ends. Germline V gene sequence: CDR1 MNHEY, CDR2 SVGAGI. The CDR3 covers 16 residues. Here the CDR3 DNA reads TGTGCCAGCAGTTACTCTGGAGGCAGGGATGATCAGCCCCAGCATTTT. Its translation is CASSYSGGRDDQPQHF.

DNA of the CDR3: TGTGCCAGCAGCTGGGCGGACAGAACCTACGAGCAGTACTTC. Translating gives CASSWADRTYEQYF. The V and J genes are TRBV7-9 and TRBJ2-7; D is possibly TRBD1 (6 bases). V was pared by 4 bases and J by 2 bases, with 12 bases between. Germline V gives CDR1 SEHNR, CDR2 FQNEAQ (reference sequence). The CDR3 covers 14 residues.

This chain uses TRBV6-1 with TRBJ2-7, with 7 bases that match TRBD2. With 8 bases clipped from V and 4 bases from J, the junction kept 8 bases outside the gene matches. The CDR3 extends over 13 amino acids. Germline CDR1 reads MNHNS; CDR2 reads SASEGT. The CDR3 spells CASDIGAGYEQYF. The CDR3 nucleotides read TGTGCCAGCGACATCGGAGCGGGATACGAGCAGTACTTC.

This chain uses TRBV2 with TRBJ1-5; TRBD1 matches 9 bases. Germline V lookup: CDR1 SNHLY, CDR2 FYNNEI. The CDR3 is 13 amino acids. The V segment lost 5 bases and the J segment 7 bases; nucleotides outside the gene matches: 3. The DNA of the CDR3 is TGTGCCAGCAGTCCGGACAGGGGCCAGCCCCAGCATTTT. Translation gives CASSPDRGQPQHF. The full variable domain, with the rest looked up from reference TRBV2 and TRBJ1-5, is EPEVTQTPSHQVTQMGQEVILRCVPISNHLYFYWYRQILGQKVEFLVSFYNNEISEKSEIFDDQFSVERPDGSNFTLKIRSTKLEDSAMYFCASSPDRGQPQHFGDGTRLSIL.

The chain carries TRBV6-1 and TRBJ1-3, with D unclear. Germline lookup yields CDR1 MNHNS and CDR2 SASEGT. CDR3 length: 14 residues. V was trimmed by 0 bases and J by 0 bases, leaving 3 bases between them. The CDR3 bases are TGTGCCAGCAGTGAAGCGCACTCTGGAAACACCATATATTTT. It yields the protein CASSEAHSGNTIYF.

This chain joins TRBV11-2 and TRBJ2-2; 7 nucleotides agree with TRBD1. In germline, CDR1 is SGHAT, CDR2 FQNNGV. The CDR3 is made up of 14 amino acids. V shed 1 base, J shed 6 bases, and the junction held 2 bases outside the gene matches. The CDR3 DNA reads as TGTGCCAGCAGCTTAGGCAGGGGGTCCGGGGAGCTGTTTTTT. This encodes CASSLGRGSGELFF.

The rearrangement joins TRBV6-6 to TRBJ1-2; 7 nucleotides align to TRBD1. V lost 6 bases to trimming and J lost 3 bases; unmatched junction nucleotides: 4. The CDR3 totals 13 residues. Per germline, CDR1 MNHNY and CDR2 SVGAGI (reference sequence). The CDR3 region has the DNA TGTGCCAGCAGCCGAACAGGGGACTATGGCTACACCTTC. Residues: CASSRTGDYGYTF.

This chain links TRBV9 with TRBJ2-5; D uncertain. The CDR3 totals 14 residues. The V gene's germline CDR1 is SGDLS and CDR2 YYNGEE. V was pared by 0 bases and J by 5 bases, with 11 bases between. The CDR3: CASSVEGSRETQYF. The CDR3 nucleotides are TGTGCCAGCAGCGTAGAGGGTAGCAGGGAGACCCAGTACTTC.

This clone was counted a few times. The chain employs TRBV6-6 and TRBJ2-7, with 9 bases lining up with TRBD1. This CDR3 region has 15 residues. Germline lookup yields CDR1 MNHNY and CDR2 SVGAGI (reference sequence). V lost 0 bases, J lost 9 bases, and 9 bases stayed unmatched. The DNA for the CDR3 is TGTGCCAGCAGTTACTCTGGGACAGGGAACCCATCGCAGTACTTC. It yields the protein CASSYSGTGNPSQYF.